The 16 T cell receptor beta chains given below trace back to one sample, sequenced in a study of CD8+ T cells in alopecia areata. Extraction and reverse transcription of RNA yielded cDNA as the sequencing template. TCRdb keeps only in-frame clones here, not all; method: immunoSEQ multiplex PCR. The sample includes about 200,000 clones, around three fifths of them seen just once. The starting material was CD4+ T cells sorted from blood, obtained at week 0. Receptor source: a human donor with alopecia areata.

The rearrangement uses TRBV29-1 and TRBJ2-7; TRBD1 matches at 12 bases. The CDR3 spans 13 residues. Germline CDR1 reads SQVTM; CDR2 reads ANQGSEA. V lost 7 bases and J lost 5; bases outside the gene matches: 6. CDR3 amino acids: CSGRGQGAHEQYF. In DNA form, the CDR3 reads TGCAGCGGCAGGGGACAGGGGGCCCACGAGCAGTACTTC.

The chain uses TRBV15 and TRBJ2-7, with TRBD2 as a possible D gene (6 bases). Germline V gene data show CDR1 as LNHNV and CDR2 as YYDKDF (reference sequence). Deletions cut 0 bases from V and 7 bases from J, with 10 bases between. The CDR3 runs to 13 residues. CDR3 protein: CATSRDFRGEQYF. The CDR3 nucleotides read TGTGCCACCAGCAGAGATTTCCGGGGGGAGCAGTACTTC.

V gene TRBV4-2 combines with J gene TRBJ2-5; D gene uncertain. Trimming removed 4 bases from V and 1 base from J, with 13 bases in between. CDR1 and CDR2 (germline): LGHNA, YNFKEQ. This CDR3 contains 15 residues. DNA for the CDR3: TGTGCCAGCAGCCCCCTCACTCGTTCCCAAGAGACCCAGTACTTC. This sequence encodes CASSPLTRSQETQYF.

This clone was recorded a few times. The chain links TRBV6-5 to TRBJ2-7, with 10 bases fitting TRBD1. CDR3 length: 14 residues. Trimming cost V 5 bases and J 5 bases; bases outside gene matches: 6. CDR1 is MNHEY, CDR2 SVGAGI, per germline. The CDR3 loop is CASSRWDRGHEQYF. The CDR3 bases are TGTGCCAGCAGTCGTTGGGACAGGGGCCACGAGCAGTACTTC.

The chain recombines TRBV9 with TRBJ1-2; perhaps TRBD1 as D (6 bases). The V end lost 5 bases, the J end lost 2 bases, and 19 bases lay between the germline ends. Germline CDR1 SGDLS, CDR2 YYNGEE. This CDR3 contains 16 residues. The DNA of the CDR3 is TGTGCCAGCAGTTCGTTGACTTCACAGGGAAACTATGGCTACACCTTC. Its translation: CASSSLTSQGNYGYTF.

A few counts support this clone. The rearrangement uses TRBV2 and TRBJ2-1, with 10 bases that match TRBD1. Germline V gives CDR1 SNHLY, CDR2 FYNNEI. J gave up 9 bases and V 6 bases, and 5 bases lay outside the gene matches. The CDR3 covers 13 residues. CDR3 loop: CASRDRGAGEQFF. In nucleotides, the CDR3 is TGTGCCAGCAGGGACAGGGGGGCCGGTGAGCAGTTCTTC.

The V and J genes are TRBV9 and TRBJ1-5; D perhaps matches TRBD1 (5 bases). CDR3 size: 14 residues. Trimming left V 3 bases short and J 5 bases short, with 12 bases between. The V gene's germline CDR1 is SGDLS and CDR2 YYNGEE. CDR3 residues: CASSGGGADQPQHF. DNA for the CDR3: TGTGCCAGCAGCGGCGGGGGAGCGGATCAGCCCCAGCATTTT.

The chain uses TRBV5-1 and TRBJ1-1; 9 nucleotides agree with TRBD1. V was clipped by 1 base and J by 5 bases; unmatched bases: 3. CDR3 length: 14 amino acids. Germline CDR1 and CDR2: SGHRS and YFSETQ. CDR3 sequence reads: CASSLPDRGTEAFF. The CDR3 nucleotides read TGCGCCAGCAGCTTGCCCGACAGGGGGACTGAAGCTTTCTTT.

V is TRBV30 and J is TRBJ1-5; 7 bases fit TRBD1. CDR1 and CDR2 (germline): GTSNPN, SVGIG (reference sequence). The CDR3 has 15 residues. V gave up 0 bases and J gave up 4 bases; unmatched junction bases: 6. The DNA of the CDR3 is TGTGCCTGGAGTGTACGAGGGGGCGCGAATCAGCCCCAGCATTTT. Translated, it gives CAWSVRGGANQPQHF.

The rearrangement joins TRBV5-1 to TRBJ1-2; D is possibly TRBD1 (5 bases). The V gene's germline CDR1 is SGHRS and CDR2 YFSETQ. The CDR3 extends over 15 amino acids. Trimming cost V 0 bases and J 3 bases, with 12 bases left between them. CDR3 in DNA: TGCGCCAGCAGCTTGGACGACAGCGGCTACTATGGCTACACCTTC. It codes for CASSLDDSGYYGYTF.

This clone showed up just a few times. The chain couples TRBV9 to TRBJ1-1; no clear D. Germline assignment: CDR1 SGDLS and CDR2 YYNGEE. Trimming took off 4 bases at V and 5 bases at J, with 18 bases between the two ends. The CDR3 extends over 15 amino acids. For the CDR3, the DNA is TGTGCCAGCAGCCCAACCCGGACGACAAAGACTGAAGCTTTCTTT. This translates into CASSPTRTTKTEAFF.

This clone was recorded a few times. This chain connects TRBV29-1 to TRBJ2-1; D is possibly TRBD1 (5 bases). Germline lookup yields CDR1 SQVTM and CDR2 ANQGSEA. This CDR3 is built from 13 residues. V lost 6 bases and J lost 5, with 14 bases in between. CDR3 coding DNA: TGCAGCGTGGGGCACCCAGGGAACAATGAGCAGTTCTTC. It codes for CSVGHPGNNEQFF.

The chain employs TRBV9 and TRBJ1-6; 7 positions match TRBD1. Germline values: CDR1 SGDLS, CDR2 YYNGEE. The junction had 6 bases not matched to a gene; V was cut back by 3 bases and J by 6 bases. This CDR3 comprises 15 residues. The CDR3 loop reads CASSAGTATNSPLHF. CDR3 sequence (DNA): TGTGCCAGCAGCGCTGGGACAGCCACTAATTCACCCCTCCACTTT.

This sequence joins TRBV7-3 and TRBJ2-4, with TRBD1 matching over 10 bases. CDR1 and CDR2 (germline): SGHTA, FQGTGA. V lost 4 bases to trimming and J lost 7 bases; unmatched junction nucleotides: 1. CDR3 length: 13 amino acids. CDR3 sequence (DNA): TGTGCCAGCAGCTCGGGACAGGGGAACATTCAGTACTTC. Its protein is CASSSGQGNIQYF.

The chain combines TRBV2 with TRBJ2-3; D possibly uses TRBD1 or TRBD2 (5 bases each). CDR3 size: 14 residues. Per germline, CDR1 SNHLY and CDR2 FYNNEI. V lost 8 bases and J 2 bases, leaving 14 bases between the germline ends. DNA of the CDR3: TGTGCCAGCCGGATGTGGGGGTCCACAGATACGCAGTATTTT. This gives the protein CASRMWGSTDTQYF.

This chain uses TRBV7-9 with TRBJ2-1; TRBD2 aligns across 11 bases. The V segment lost 3 bases and the J segment 5 bases; nucleotides outside the gene matches: 3. CDR1 is SEHNR, CDR2 FQNEAQ, per germline (reference sequence). There are 15 residues in the CDR3. CDR3 protein: CASSFGTSGHNEQFF. DNA of the CDR3: TGTGCCAGCAGCTTCGGGACTAGCGGTCACAATGAGCAGTTCTTC.